The entry below gives a single T cell receptor (beta chain) sequence along with its context. Germline V CDR1 and CDR2: LGHDT, YNNKEL (reference sequence). V shed 2 bases, J shed 1 base, and the junction held 8 bases outside the gene matches. The CDR3 is made up of 16 amino acids. This specimen comes from a study of blood T cell repertoires in COVID-19. Produced via immunoSEQ multiplex PCR; TCRdb's table is partial and in-frame only. The table lists about 210,000 clones, 85% of them singletons. The chain combines TRBV3-1 (or the pseudogene TRBV3-2) with TRBJ2-7, with 7 bases lining up with TRBD1. The sample consisted of PBMCs or T cells enriched from blood (not recorded which). The TCR comes from a man aged 35-49 years who had recovered from COVID-19. DNA for the CDR3: TGTGCCAGCAGCCAACGTCCTGGGACAGCTTCCTACGAGCAGTACTTC. The encoded protein is CASSQRPGTASYEQYF.